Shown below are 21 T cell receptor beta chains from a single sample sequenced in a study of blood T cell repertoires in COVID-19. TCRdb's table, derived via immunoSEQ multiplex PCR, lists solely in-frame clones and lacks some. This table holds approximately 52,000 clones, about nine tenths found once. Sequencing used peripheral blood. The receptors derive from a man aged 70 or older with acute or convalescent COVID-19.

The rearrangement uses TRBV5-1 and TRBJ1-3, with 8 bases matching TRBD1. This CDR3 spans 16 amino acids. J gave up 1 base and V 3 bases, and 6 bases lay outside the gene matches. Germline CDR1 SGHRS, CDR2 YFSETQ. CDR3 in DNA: TGCGCCAGCAGCTCGACAGGGGTGATTTCTGGAAACACCATATATTTT. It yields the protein CASSSTGVISGNTIYF.

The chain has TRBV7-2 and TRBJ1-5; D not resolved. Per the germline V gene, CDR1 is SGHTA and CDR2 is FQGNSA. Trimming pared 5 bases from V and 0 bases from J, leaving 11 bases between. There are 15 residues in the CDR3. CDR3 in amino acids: CASSNSYYSNQPQHF. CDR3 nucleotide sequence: TGTGCCAGCAGCAACAGTTATTATAGCAATCAGCCCCAGCATTTT.

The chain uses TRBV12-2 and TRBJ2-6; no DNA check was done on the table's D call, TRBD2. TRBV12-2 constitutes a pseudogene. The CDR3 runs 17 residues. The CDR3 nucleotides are TGTGCAAGTCGTTCACTAGCGGGTCTCTCTGGGGCCAACGTCCTGACTTTC. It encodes CASRSLAGLSGANVLTF.

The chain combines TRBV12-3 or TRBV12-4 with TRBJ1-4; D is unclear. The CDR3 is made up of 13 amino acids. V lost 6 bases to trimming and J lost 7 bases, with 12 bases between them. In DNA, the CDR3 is TGTGCCAGCAGCCCGATCGGGGTTGAAAAACTGTTTTTT. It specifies CASSPIGVEKLFF.

The DNA of the CDR3 is TGTGCCAGCAGCCAATGGGGACTAGCGGAGATGGATACGCAGTATTTT. The encoded protein is CASSQWGLAEMDTQYF. The chain recombines TRBV3-1 (or the pseudogene TRBV3-2) with TRBJ2-3; 11 nucleotides line up with TRBD2. CDR3 length: 16 residues. Germline values: CDR1 LGHDT, CDR2 YNNKEL (reference sequence). V was clipped by 2 bases and J by 6 bases; unmatched bases: 7.

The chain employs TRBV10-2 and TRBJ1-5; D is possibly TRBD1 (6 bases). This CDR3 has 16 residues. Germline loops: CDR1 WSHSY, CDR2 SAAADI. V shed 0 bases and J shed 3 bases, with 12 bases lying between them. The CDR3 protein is CASSESDSEYNQPQHF. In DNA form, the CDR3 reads TGCGCCAGCAGTGAGTCGGACAGCGAGTACAATCAGCCCCAGCATTTT.

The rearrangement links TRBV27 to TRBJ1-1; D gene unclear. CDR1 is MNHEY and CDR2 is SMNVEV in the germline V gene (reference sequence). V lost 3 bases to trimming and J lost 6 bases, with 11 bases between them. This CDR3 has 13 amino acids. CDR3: CASSLGRYSEAFF. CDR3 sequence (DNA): TGTGCCAGCAGTTTGGGGAGGTATTCTGAAGCTTTCTTT.

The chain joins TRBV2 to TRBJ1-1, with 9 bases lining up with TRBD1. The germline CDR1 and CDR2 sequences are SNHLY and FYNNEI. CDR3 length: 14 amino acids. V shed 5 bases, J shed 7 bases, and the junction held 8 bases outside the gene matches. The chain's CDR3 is CASSFGTGKDEAFF. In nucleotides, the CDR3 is TGTGCCAGCAGTTTCGGGACAGGGAAGGATGAAGCTTTCTTT.

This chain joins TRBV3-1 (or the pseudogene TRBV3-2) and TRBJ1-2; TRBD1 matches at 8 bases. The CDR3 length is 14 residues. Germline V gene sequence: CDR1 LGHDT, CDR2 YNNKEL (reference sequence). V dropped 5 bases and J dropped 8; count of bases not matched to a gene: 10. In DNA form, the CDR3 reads TGTGCCAGCAGCAAGGGACAGGACACGGGGGGCTACACCTTC. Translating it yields CASSKGQDTGGYTF.

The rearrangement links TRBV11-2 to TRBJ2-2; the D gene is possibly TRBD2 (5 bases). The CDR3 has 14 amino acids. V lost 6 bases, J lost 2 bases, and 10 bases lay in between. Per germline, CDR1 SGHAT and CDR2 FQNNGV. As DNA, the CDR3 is TGTGCCAGCAGACCGGGATATAACACCGGGGAGCTGTTTTTT. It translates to CASRPGYNTGELFF.

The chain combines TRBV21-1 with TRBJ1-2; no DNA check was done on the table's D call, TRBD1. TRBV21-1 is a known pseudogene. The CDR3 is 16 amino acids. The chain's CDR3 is CASSHRPGQGEYGYTF. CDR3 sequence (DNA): TGTGCCAGCAGCCACCGCCCGGGACAGGGGGAATATGGCTACACCTTC.

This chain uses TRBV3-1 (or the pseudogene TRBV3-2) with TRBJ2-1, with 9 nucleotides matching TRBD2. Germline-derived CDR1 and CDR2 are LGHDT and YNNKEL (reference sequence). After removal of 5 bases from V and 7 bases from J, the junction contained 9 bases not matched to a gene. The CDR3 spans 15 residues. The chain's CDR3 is CASSDGTSNWNEQFF. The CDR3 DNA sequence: TGTGCCAGCAGCGACGGGACTAGCAATTGGAATGAGCAGTTCTTC.

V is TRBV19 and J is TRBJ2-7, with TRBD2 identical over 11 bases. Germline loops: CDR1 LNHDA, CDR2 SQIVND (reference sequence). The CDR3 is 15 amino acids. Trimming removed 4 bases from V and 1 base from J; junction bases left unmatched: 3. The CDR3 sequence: CASSKGLAASYEQYV. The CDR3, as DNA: TGTGCCAGTAGTAAGGGACTAGCGGCGTCCTACGAGCAGTACGTC.

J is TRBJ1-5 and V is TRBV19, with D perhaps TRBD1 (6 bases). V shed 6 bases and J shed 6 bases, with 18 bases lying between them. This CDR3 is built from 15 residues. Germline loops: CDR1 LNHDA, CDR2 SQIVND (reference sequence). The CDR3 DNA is TGTGCCAGTAGCTATGGGGGGGGCTCCACTCAGCCCCAGCATTTT. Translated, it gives CASSYGGGSTQPQHF.

CDR3 in DNA: TGTGCCAGTAGTAGGGGGACAGGGGGCAGGAACACTGAAGCTTTCTTT. This gives the protein CASSRGTGGRNTEAFF. V gene TRBV19 combines with J gene TRBJ1-1; 12 nucleotides agree with TRBD1. J was trimmed by 1 base and V by 4 bases; bases with no gene match: 4. Germline V gene data show CDR1 as LNHDA and CDR2 as SQIVND (reference sequence). The CDR3 loop spans 16 amino acids.

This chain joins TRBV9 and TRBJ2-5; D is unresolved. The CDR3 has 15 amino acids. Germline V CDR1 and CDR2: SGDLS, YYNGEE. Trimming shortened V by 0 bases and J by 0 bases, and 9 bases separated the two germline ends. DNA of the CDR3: TGTGCCAGCAGCGTAGATTCGAGAAACCAAGAGACCCAGTACTTC. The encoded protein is CASSVDSRNQETQYF.

CDR3 region: CASRGQGVTYYGYTF. The CDR3 DNA follows: TGTGCCAGCAGAGGACAGGGCGTTACCTACTATGGCTACACCTTC. The chain joins TRBV5-4 to TRBJ1-2, with 8 bases that match TRBD1. The CDR3 is 15 residues long. V gave up 5 bases and J gave up 3 bases; unmatched junction bases: 9. Per germline, CDR1 SGHNT and CDR2 YYREEE (reference sequence).

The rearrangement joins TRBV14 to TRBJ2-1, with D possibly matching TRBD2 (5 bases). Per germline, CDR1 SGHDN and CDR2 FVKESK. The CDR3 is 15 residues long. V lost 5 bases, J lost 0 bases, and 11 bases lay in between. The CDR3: CASSVIGSSYNEQFF. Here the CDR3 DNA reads TGTGCCAGCAGCGTCATTGGGAGCTCCTACAATGAGCAGTTCTTC.

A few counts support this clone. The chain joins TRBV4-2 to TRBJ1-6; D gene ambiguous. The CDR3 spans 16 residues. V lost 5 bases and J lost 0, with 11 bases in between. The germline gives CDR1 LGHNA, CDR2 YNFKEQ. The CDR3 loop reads CASSADAGSYNSPLHF. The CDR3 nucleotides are TGTGCCAGCAGCGCGGACGCGGGCTCCTATAATTCACCCCTCCACTTT.

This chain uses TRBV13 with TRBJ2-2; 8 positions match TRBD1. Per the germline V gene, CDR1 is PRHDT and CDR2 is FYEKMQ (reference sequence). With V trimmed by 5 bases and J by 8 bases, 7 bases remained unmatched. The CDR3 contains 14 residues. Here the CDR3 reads CASSPQGAPGELFF. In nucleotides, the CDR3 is TGTGCCAGCAGCCCCCAGGGGGCGCCGGGGGAGCTGTTTTTT.

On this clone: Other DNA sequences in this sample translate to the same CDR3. The CDR3 is CASSLTGDTEAFF. In DNA, the CDR3 is TGCGCCAGCAGCTTGACAGGGGACACTGAAGCTTTCTTT. The rearrangement joins TRBV5-1 to TRBJ1-1; TRBD1 matches at 7 bases. V gave up 1 base and J gave up 3 bases; unmatched junction bases: 0. Germline V CDR1 and CDR2: SGHRS, YFSETQ. This CDR3 is 13 amino acids long.